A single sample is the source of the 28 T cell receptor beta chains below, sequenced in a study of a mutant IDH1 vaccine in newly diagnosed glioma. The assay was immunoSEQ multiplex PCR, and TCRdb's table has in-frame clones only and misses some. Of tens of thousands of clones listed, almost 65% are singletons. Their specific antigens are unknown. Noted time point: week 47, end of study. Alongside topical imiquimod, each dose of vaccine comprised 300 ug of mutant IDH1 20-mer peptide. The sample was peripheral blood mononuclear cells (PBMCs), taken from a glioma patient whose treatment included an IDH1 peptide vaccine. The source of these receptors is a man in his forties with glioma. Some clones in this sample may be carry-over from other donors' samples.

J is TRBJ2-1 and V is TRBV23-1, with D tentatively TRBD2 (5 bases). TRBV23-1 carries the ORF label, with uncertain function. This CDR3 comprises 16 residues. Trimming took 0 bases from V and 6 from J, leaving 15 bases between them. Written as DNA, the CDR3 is TGCGCCAGCAGTCAATCTTCCGGGTCGGGATGCAATGAGCAGTTCTTC. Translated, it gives CASSQSSGSGCNEQFF.

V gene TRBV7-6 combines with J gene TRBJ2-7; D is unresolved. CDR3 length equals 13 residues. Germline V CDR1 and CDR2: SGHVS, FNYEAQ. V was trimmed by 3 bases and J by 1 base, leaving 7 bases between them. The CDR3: CASSFNPSYEQYF. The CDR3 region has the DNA TGTGCCAGCAGCTTTAATCCTTCCTACGAGCAGTACTTC.

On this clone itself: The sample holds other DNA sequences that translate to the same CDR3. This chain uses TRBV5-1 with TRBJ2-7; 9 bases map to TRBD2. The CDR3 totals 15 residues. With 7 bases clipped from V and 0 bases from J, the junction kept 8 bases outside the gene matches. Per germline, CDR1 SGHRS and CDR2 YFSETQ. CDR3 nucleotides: TGCGCCAGCGGATCCGGGACTAGCACCTCCTACGAGCAGTACTTC. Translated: CASGSGTSTSYEQYF.

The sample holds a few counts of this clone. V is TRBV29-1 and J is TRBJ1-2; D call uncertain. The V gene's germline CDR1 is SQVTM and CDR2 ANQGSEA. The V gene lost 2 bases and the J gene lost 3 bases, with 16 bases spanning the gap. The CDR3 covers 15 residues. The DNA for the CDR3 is TGCAGCGTTGAACCCCCAAGTCCAGACTACTATGGCTACACCTTC. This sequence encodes CSVEPPSPDYYGYTF.

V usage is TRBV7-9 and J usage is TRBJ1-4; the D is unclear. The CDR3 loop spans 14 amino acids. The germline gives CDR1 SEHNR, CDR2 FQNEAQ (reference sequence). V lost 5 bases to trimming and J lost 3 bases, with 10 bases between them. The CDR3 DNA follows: TGTGCCAGCAGCGCCGGACGGTCTAATGAAAAACTGTTTTTT. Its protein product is CASSAGRSNEKLFF.

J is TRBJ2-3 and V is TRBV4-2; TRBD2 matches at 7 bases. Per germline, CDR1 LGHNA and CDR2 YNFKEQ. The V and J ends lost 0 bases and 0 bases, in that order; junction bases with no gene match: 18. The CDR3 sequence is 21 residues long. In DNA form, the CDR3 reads TGTGCCAGCAGCCAAGATCTTATCGGGGTAGCGGGTGATATTAGCACAGATACGCAGTATTTT. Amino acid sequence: CASSQDLIGVAGDISTDTQYF.

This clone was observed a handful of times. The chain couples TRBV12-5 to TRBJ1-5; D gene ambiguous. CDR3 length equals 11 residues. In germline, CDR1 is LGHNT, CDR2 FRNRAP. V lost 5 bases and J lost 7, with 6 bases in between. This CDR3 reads CASGPEQPQHF. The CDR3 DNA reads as TGTGCTAGTGGTCCCGAGCAGCCCCAGCATTTT.

CDR3 in amino acids: CASSTDRVNTEAFF. The CDR3 nucleotides read TGTGCCAGCAGCACGGACAGAGTGAACACTGAAGCTTTCTTT. The V call is TRBV5-4, the J call TRBJ1-1, with D perhaps TRBD1 (6 bases). V was trimmed by 4 bases and J by 0 bases, leaving 10 bases between them. Germline-derived CDR1 and CDR2 are SGHNT and YYREEE (reference sequence). This CDR3 contains 14 residues.

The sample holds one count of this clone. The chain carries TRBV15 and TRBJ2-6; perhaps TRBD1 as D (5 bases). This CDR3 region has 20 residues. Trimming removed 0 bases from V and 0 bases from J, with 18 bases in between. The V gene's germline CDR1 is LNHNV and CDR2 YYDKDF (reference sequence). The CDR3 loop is CATSRERKGVSFSGANVLTF. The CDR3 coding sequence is TGTGCCACCAGCAGAGAAAGGAAAGGGGTGTCGTTCTCTGGGGCCAACGTCCTGACTTTC.

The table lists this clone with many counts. Here the CDR3 DNA reads TGTGCCAGCAGCGTGCCCCGGGCTTCGGGGGTAGCTTTCTTT. Residues: CASSVPRASGVAFF. The rearrangement joins TRBV9 to TRBJ1-1, with D maybe TRBD1 (5 bases). Germline lookup yields CDR1 SGDLS and CDR2 YYNGEE. This CDR3 contains 14 residues. V dropped 2 bases and J dropped 10 bases, with 18 bases sitting between them.

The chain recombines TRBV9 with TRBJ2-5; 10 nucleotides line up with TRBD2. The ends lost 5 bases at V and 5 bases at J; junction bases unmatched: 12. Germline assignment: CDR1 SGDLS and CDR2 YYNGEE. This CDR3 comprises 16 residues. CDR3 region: CASSSVSSGGFETQYF. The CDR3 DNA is TGTGCCAGCAGTTCGGTATCTAGCGGGGGTTTTGAGACCCAGTACTTC. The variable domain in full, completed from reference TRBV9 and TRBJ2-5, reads DSGVTQTPKHLITATGQRVTLRCSPRSGDLSVYWYQQSLDQGLQFLIQYYNGEERAKGNILERFSAQQFPDLHSELNLSSLELGDSALYFCASSSVSSGGFETQYFGPGTRLLVL.

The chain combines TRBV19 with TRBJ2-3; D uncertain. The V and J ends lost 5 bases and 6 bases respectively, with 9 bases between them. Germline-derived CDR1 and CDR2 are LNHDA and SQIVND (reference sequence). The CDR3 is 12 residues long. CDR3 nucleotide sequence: TGTGCCAGTAGTCCGAGGCCGGATACGCAGTATTTT. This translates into CASSPRPDTQYF.

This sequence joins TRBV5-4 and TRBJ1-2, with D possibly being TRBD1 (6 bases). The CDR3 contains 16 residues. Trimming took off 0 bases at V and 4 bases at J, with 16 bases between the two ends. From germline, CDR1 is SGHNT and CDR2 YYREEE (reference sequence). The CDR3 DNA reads TGTGCCAGCAGCTTGGTCGGCAGGGGCACCCTCTATGGCTACACCTTC. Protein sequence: CASSLVGRGTLYGYTF.

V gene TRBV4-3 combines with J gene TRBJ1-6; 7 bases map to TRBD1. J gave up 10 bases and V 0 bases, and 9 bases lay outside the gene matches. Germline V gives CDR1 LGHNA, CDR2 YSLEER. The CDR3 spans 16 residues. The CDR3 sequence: CASSQEADRARSPLHF. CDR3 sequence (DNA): TGCGCCAGCAGCCAAGAAGCCGACAGGGCGAGGTCACCCCTCCACTTT.

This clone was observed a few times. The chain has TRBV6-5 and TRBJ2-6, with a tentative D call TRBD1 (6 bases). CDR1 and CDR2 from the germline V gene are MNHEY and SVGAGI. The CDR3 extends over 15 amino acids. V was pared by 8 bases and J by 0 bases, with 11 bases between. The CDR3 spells CASGTGSSGANVLTF. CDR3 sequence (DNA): TGTGCCAGCGGTACAGGGAGCTCTGGGGCCAACGTCCTGACTTTC.

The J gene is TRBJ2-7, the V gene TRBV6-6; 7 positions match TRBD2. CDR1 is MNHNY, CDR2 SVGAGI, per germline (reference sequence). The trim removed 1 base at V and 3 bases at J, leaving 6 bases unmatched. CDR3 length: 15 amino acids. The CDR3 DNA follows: TGTGCCAGCAGTTACTTCCGGGACTACAACTACGAGCAGTACTTC. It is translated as CASSYFRDYNYEQYF.

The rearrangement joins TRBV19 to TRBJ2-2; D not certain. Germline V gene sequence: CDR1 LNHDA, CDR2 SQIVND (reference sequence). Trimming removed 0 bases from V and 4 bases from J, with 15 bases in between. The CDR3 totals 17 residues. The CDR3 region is CASSIDLETQVTGELFF. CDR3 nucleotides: TGTGCCAGTAGTATAGATCTAGAGACCCAGGTCACCGGGGAGCTGTTTTTT.

DNA of the CDR3: TGCGCCAGCAGCCAACAACCCTTGGACAGGACGGGGACCCAGTACTTC. Protein sequence: CASSQQPLDRTGTQYF. The chain has TRBV4-1 and TRBJ2-5, with 7 bases identical to TRBD1. Germline V gene data show CDR1 as MGHRA and CDR2 as YSYEKL. J lost 7 bases, V lost 2 bases, and 13 bases had no gene match. The length of the CDR3 is 16 residues.

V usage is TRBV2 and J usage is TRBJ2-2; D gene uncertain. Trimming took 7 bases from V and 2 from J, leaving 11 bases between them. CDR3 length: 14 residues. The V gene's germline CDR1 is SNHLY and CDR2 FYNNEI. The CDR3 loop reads CASIITSNTGELFF. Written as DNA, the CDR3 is TGTGCCAGCATAATCACTTCTAACACCGGGGAGCTGTTTTTT.

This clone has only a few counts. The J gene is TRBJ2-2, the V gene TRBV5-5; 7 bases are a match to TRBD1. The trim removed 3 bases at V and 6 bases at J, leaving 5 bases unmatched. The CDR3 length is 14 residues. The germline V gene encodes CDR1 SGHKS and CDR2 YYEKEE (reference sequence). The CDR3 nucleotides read TGTGCCAGCAGCTGGGGACAGCCGGCCGGGGAGCTGTTTTTT. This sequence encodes CASSWGQPAGELFF.

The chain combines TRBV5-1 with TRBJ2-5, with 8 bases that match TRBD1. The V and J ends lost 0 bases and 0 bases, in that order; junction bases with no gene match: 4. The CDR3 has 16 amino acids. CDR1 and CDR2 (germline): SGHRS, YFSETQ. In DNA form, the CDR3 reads TGCGCCAGCAGCTTGGGGACAGGGACGTACCAAGAGACCCAGTACTTC. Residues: CASSLGTGTYQETQYF.

The CDR3: CASSPTGIPGQGTYEQYF. DNA for the CDR3: TGTGCCAGCTCACCAACGGGCATCCCGGGACAGGGAACCTACGAGCAGTACTTC. The chain uses TRBV18 and TRBJ2-7; 9 nucleotides agree with TRBD1. V lost 2 bases, J lost 2 bases, and 13 bases stayed unmatched. CDR1 and CDR2 from the germline V gene are KGHSH and LQKENI. This CDR3 region has 18 residues.

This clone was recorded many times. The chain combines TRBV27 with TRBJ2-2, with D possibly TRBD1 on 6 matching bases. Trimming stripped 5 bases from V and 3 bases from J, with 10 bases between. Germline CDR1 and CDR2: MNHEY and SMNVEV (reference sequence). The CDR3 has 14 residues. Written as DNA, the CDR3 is TGTGCCAGCAGTCAGAACAGGGACACCGGGGAGCTGTTTTTT. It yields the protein CASSQNRDTGELFF.

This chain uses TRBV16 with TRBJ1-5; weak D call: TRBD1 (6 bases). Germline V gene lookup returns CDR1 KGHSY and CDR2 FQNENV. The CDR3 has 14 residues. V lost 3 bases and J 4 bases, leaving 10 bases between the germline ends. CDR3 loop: CASSQTQGNQPQHF. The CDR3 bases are TGTGCCAGCAGCCAGACACAGGGAAATCAGCCCCAGCATTTT.

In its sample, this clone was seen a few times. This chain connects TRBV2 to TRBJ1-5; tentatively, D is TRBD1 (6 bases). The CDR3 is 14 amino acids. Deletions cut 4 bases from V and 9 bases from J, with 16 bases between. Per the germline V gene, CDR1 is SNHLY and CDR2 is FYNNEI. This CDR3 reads CASSVPQGSRPQHF. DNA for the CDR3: TGTGCCAGCAGTGTACCCCAGGGGTCCCGGCCCCAGCATTTT.

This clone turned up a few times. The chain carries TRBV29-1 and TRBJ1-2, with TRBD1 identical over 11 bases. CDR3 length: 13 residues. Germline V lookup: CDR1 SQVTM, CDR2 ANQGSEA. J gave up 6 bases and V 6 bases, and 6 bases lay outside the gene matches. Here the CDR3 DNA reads TGCAGCGTGGAGGACAGGGGGCAGAATGGCTACACCTTC. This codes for CSVEDRGQNGYTF.

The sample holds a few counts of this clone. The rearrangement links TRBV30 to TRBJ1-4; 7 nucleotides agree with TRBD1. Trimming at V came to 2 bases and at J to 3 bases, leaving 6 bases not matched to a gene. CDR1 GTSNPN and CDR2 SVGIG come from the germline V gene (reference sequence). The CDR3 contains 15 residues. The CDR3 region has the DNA TGTGCCTGGAGTACGGCAGGGGGACCTAATGAAAAACTGTTTTTT. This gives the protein CAWSTAGGPNEKLFF.

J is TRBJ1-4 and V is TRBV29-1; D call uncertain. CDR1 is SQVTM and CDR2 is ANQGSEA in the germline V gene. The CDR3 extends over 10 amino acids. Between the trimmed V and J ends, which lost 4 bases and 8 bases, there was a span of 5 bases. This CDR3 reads CSVGDEKLFF. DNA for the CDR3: TGCAGCGTTGGAGACGAAAAACTGTTTTTT.